This T cell receptor beta chain was recorded in a study of blood T cell repertoires in COVID-19. Study-level background: Samples came from the United States, Italy and Spain, spanning acute and convalescent COVID-19. Nucleic acid was either cDNA or gDNA, and it came from T cells, B-cell-depleted T cells, or PBMCs.

Source study methods: Amplification with reference gene primers provided the estimates of nucleated cell counts. This table comes from immunoSEQ multiplex PCR, and its TCRdb copy is limited to in-frame clones, with some not included. The V and J calls and clone size are taken from that table; D and trimming were inferred from the DNA. The data contain 85,000 to 100,000 clones, about 70% of them singletons. The clonotype originates from a woman aged 55 to 70 in a cohort sampled during active or convalescent COVID-19. Sequencing input: peripheral blood.

The CDR3 DNA follows: TGTGCCAGCAGCTTAGGTGCGGGGGGTGGCACAGATACGCAGTATTTT. Its protein is CASSLGAGGGTDTQYF. The rearrangement uses TRBV7-8 and TRBJ2-3; TRBD2 matches at 8 bases. Germline V lookup: CDR1 SGHVS, CDR2 FQNEAQ. The CDR3 loop spans 16 amino acids. The J segment lost 1 base and the V segment lost 1 base, leaving 4 bases of the junction unmatched.